This entry describes one TCR beta chain. The record originates from a study of T-cell memory formation after mild COVID-19. At the level of the study: The two donors had largely donor-specific TCR clusters.

The V segment lost 7 bases and the J segment 4 bases; nucleotides outside the gene matches: 6. CDR3 length: 13 residues. MiXCR, run by TCRdb on the 5' RACE reads, gives a single entry per CDR3 protein. The data show approximately 300,000 distinct CDR3 sequences, 8% to 9% seen once. V and J are TRBV12-3 or TRBV12-4 and TRBJ1-2, with TRBD1 matching 7 bases. Material for sequencing was PBMCs or a T cell subset sorted from them (not recorded which). The TCR comes from a man younger than 30 who had mild COVID-19 (a few samples of this study predate the infection). Cell type and time point are not known. CDR3 sequence reads: CASTLGQFYGYTF. The CDR3 DNA sequence: TGTGCCAGCACCCTGGGACAGTTCTATGGCTACACCTTC.